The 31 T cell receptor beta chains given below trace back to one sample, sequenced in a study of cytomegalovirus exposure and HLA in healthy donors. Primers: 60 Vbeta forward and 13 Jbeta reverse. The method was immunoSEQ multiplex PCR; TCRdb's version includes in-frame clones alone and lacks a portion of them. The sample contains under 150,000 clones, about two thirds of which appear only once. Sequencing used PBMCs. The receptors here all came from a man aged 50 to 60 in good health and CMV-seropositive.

The CDR3 DNA sequence: TGTGCCAGTAGTATAGACCCGGACAGAGCGAACACTGAAGCTTTCTTT. Translation: CASSIDPDRANTEAFF. The rearrangement uses TRBV19 and TRBJ1-1, with a weak D call TRBD1 (6 bases). CDR3 length: 16 amino acids. The V end was cut by 0 bases, the J end by 1 base, with 12 bases between. Germline-derived CDR1 and CDR2 are LNHDA and SQIVND (reference sequence).

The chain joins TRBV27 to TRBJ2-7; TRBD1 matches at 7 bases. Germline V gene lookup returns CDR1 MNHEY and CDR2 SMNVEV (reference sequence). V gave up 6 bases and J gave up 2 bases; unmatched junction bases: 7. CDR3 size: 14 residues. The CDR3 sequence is CASREDRRPYEQYF. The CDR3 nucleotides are TGTGCCAGCAGAGAGGACAGGAGACCCTACGAGCAGTACTTC.

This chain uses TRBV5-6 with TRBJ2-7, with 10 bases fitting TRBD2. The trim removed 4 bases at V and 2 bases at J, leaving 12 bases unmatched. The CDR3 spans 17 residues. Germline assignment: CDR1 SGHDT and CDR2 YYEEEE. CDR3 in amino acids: CASSRPGLALRAYEQYF. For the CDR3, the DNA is TGTGCCAGCAGCCGGCCGGGACTAGCGTTGAGGGCCTACGAGCAGTACTTC.

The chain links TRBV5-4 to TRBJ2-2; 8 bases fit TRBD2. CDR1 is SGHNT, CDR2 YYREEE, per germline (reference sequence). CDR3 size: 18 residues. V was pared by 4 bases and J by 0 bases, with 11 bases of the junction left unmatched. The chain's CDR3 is CASSPGGGGRTNTGELFF. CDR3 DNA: TGTGCCAGCAGCCCGGGAGGGGGAGGCAGAACGAACACCGGGGAGCTGTTTTTT.

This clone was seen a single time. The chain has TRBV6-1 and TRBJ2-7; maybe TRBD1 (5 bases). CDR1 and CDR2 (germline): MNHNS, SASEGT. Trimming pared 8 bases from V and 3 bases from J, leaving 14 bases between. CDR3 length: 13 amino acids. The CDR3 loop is CASSLAGIYEQYF. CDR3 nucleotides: TGTGCCAGCTCCCTCGCAGGGATCTACGAGCAGTACTTC.

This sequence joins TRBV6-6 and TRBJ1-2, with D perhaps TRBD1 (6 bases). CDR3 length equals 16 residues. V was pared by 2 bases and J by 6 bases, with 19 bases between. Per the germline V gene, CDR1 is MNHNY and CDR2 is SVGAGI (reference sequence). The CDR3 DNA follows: TGTGCCAGCAGTTACACGTCCCCCGCAGGGGCCAATGGCTACACCTTC. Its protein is CASSYTSPAGANGYTF.

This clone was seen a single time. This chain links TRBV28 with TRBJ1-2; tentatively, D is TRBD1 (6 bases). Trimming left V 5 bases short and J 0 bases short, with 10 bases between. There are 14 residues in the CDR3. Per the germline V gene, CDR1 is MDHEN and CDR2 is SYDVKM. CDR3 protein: CASSLGQTNYGYTF. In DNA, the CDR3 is TGTGCCAGCAGTCTCGGACAGACTAACTATGGCTACACCTTC.

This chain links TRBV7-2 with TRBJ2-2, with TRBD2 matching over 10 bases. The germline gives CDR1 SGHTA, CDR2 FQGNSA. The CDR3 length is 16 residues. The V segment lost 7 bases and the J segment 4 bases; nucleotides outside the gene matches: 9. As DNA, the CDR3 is TGTGCCAGCATCAAAGCGGGAGGGCAAACCACCGGGGAGCTGTTTTTT. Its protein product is CASIKAGGQTTGELFF.

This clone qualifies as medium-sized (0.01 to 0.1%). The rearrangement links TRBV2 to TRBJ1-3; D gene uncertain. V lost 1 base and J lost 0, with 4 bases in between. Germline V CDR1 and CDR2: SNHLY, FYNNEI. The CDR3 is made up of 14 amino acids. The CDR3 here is CASSEESSGNTIYF. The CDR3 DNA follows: TGTGCCAGCAGTGAAGAGAGCTCTGGAAACACCATATATTTT.

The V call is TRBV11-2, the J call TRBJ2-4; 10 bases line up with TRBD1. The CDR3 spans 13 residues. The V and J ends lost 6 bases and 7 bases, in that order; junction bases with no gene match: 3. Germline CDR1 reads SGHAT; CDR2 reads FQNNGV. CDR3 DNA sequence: TGTGCCAGCAGTGGGGACAGGGGTAACATTCAGTACTTC. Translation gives CASSGDRGNIQYF.

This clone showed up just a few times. In DNA, the CDR3 is TGTGCCAGCAGCCTATTCAGGGGGACCACCTTC. Protein: CASSLFRGTTF. The gene calls are TRBV5-8 and TRBJ1-2; 7 nucleotides match TRBD1. The CDR3 extends over 11 amino acids. Germline V lookup: CDR1 SGHTS, CDR2 YDEGEE. The ends lost 4 bases at V and 13 bases at J; junction bases unmatched: 7.

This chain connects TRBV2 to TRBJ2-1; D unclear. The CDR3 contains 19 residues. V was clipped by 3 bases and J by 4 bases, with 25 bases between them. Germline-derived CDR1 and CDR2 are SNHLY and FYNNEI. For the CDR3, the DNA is TGTGCCAGCAGTGATGAGCGTAAGAAGATGCGCTCTGCGTACAATGAGCAGTTCTTC. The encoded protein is CASSDERKKMRSAYNEQFF.

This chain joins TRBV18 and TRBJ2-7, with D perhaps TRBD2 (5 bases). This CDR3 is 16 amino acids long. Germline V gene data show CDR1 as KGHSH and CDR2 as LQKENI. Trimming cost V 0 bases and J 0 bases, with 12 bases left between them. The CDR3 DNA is TGTGCCAGCTCACCACCGGAACGGGGAAGCTCCTACGAGCAGTACTTC. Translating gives CASSPPERGSSYEQYF.

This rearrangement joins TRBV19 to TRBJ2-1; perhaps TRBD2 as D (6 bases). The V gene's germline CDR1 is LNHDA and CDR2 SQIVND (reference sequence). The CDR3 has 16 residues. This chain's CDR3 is CATQGGAGTNYNEQFF. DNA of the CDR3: TGTGCAACTCAAGGAGGGGCGGGCACTAATTACAATGAGCAGTTCTTC.

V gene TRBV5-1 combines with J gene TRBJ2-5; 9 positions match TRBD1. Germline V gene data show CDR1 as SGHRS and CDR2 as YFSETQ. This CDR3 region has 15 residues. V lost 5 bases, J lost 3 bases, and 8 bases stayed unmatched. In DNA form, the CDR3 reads TGCGCCAGCAGGCCCCGGACAGGGGCGGAAGAGACCCAGTACTTC. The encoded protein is CASRPRTGAEETQYF.

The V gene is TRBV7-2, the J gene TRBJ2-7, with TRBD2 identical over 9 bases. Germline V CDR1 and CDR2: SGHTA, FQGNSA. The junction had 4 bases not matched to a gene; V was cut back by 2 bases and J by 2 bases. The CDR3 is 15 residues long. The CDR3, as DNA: TGTGCCAGCAGCTTAAGGACTAGCGTGGCCTACGAGCAGTACTTC. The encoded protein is CASSLRTSVAYEQYF.

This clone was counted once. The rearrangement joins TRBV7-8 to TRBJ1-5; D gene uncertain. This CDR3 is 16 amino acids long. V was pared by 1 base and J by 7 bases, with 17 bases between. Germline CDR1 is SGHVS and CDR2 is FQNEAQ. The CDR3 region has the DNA TGTGCCAGCAGCTTAGATCTAGGGAGCGAAGGCCAGCCCCAGCATTTT. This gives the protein CASSLDLGSEGQPQHF.

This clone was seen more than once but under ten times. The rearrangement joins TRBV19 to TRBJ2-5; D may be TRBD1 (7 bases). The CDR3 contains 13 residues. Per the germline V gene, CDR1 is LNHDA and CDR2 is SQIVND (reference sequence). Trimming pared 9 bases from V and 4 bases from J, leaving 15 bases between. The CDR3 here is CASRAGGGETQYF. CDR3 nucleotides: TGTGCCAGCAGAGCAGGGGGAGGAGAGACCCAGTACTTC. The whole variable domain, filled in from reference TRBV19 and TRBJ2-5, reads DGGITQSPKYLFRKEGQNVTLSCEQNLNHDAMYWYRQDPGQGLRLIYYSQIVNDFQKGDIAEGYSVSREKKESFPLTVTSAQKNPTAFYLCASRAGGGETQYFGPGTRLLVL.

CDR3 amino acids: CASSKGLNYGYTF. The CDR3 DNA sequence: TGTGCCAGCAGCAAGGGACTTAACTATGGCTACACCTTC. This sequence joins TRBV7-9 and TRBJ1-2; D is possibly TRBD1 (5 bases). V was clipped by 5 bases and J by 1 base, with 8 bases between them. This CDR3 is built from 13 residues. Germline lookup yields CDR1 SEHNR and CDR2 FQNEAQ (reference sequence).

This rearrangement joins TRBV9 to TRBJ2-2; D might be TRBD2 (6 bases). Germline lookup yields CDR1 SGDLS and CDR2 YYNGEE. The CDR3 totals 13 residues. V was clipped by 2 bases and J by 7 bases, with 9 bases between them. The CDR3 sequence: CASSVTSYGELFF. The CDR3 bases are TGTGCCAGCAGCGTTACTAGCTACGGGGAGCTGTTTTTT.

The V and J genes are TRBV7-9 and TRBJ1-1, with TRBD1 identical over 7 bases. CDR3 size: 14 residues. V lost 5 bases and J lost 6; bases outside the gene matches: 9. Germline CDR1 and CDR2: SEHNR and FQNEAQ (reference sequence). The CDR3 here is CASSARDREAEAFF. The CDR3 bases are TGTGCCAGCAGCGCCCGCGACAGGGAGGCTGAAGCTTTCTTT.

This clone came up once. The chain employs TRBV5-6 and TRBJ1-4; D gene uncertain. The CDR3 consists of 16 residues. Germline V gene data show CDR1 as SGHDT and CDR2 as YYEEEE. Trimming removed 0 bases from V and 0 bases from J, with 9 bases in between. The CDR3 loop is CASSLGGDATNEKLFF. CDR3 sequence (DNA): TGTGCCAGCAGCTTGGGAGGCGATGCAACTAATGAAAAACTGTTTTTT.

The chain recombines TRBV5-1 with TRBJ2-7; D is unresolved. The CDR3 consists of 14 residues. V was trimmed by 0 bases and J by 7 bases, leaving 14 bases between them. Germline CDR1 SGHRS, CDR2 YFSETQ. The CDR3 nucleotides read TGCGCCAGCAGCTTGGTGACAACTCCTATTGAGCAGTACTTC. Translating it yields CASSLVTTPIEQYF.

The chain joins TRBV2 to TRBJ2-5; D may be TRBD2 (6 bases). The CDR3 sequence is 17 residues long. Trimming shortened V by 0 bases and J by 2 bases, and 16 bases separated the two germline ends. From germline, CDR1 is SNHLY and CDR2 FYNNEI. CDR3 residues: CASSEALASLQQETQYF. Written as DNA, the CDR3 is TGTGCCAGCAGTGAAGCGCTAGCGTCACTCCAACAAGAGACCCAGTACTTC. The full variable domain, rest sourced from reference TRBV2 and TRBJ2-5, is EPEVTQTPSHQVTQMGQEVILRCVPISNHLYFYWYRQILGQKVEFLVSFYNNEISEKSEIFDDQFSVERPDGSNFTLKIRSTKLEDSAMYFCASSEALASLQQETQYFGPGTRLLVL.

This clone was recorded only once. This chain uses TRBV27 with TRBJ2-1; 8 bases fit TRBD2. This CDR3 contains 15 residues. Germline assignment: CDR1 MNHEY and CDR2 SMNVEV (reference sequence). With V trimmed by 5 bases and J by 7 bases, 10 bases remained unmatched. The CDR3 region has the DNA TGTGCCAGCAGTCCCGGGGGGGCCGGAGAGAATGAGCAGTTCTTC. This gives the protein CASSPGGAGENEQFF.

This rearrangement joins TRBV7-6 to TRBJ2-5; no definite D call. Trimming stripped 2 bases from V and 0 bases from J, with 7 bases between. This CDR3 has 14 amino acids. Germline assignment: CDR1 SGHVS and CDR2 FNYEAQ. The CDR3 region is CASSLRTNQETQYF. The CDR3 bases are TGTGCCAGCAGCTTACGTACAAACCAAGAGACCCAGTACTTC.

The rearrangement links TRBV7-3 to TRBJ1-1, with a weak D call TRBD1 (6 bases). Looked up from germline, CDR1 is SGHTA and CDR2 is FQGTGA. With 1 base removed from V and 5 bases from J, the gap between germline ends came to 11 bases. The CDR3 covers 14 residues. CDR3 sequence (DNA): TGTGCCAGCAGCTTAAGGGGGCAAGGGACTGAAGCTTTCTTT. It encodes CASSLRGQGTEAFF.

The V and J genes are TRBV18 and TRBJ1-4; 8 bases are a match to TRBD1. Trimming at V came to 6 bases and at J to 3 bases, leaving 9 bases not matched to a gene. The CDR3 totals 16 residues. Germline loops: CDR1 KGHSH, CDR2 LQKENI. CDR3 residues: CASSQGALAANEKLFF. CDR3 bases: TGTGCCAGCTCTCAGGGGGCCCTTGCAGCTAATGAAAAACTGTTTTTT.

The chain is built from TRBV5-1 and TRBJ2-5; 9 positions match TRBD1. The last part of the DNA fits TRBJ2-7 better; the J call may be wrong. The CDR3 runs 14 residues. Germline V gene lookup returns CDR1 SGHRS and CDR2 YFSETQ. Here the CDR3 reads CASSHLTGGYEQYF. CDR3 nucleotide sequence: TGCGCCAGCAGCCACTTGACAGGGGGGTACGAGCAGTACTTC.

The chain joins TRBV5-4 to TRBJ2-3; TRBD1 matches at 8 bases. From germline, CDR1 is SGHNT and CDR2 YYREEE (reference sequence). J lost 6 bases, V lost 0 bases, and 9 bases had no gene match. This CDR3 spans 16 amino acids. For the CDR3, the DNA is TGTGCCAGCAGCTTGGCCCCTGGACAGGGTCGCGATACGCAGTATTTT. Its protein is CASSLAPGQGRDTQYF.

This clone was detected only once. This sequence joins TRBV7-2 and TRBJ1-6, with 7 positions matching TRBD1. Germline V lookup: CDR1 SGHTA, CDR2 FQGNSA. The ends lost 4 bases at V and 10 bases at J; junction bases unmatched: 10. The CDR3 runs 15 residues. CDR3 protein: CASSSNRGGWSPLHF. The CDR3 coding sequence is TGTGCCAGCAGCTCAAACAGGGGTGGGTGGTCACCCCTCCACTTT. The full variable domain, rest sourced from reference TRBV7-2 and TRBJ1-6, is GAGVSQSPSNKVTEKGKDVELRCDPISGHTALYWYRQSLGQGLEFLIYFQGNSAPDKSGLPSDRFSAERTGGSVSTLTIQRTQQEDSAVYLCASSSNRGGWSPLHFGNGTRLTVT.